The clone carrying this T cell receptor (beta chain) was recorded many times. The antigen remains unidentified. The source of the sample is a study of T cells in Graves' hyperthyroidism and ophthalmopathy. Template material for amplifying TCR beta CDR3 regions consisted of RNA transcripts. HTBI primers were used for first-round RT-PCR of the TCR CDR3. Via MiXCR, TCRdb re-called the multiplex PCR reads, giving one row per CDR3 protein. The repertoire holds fewer than 350,000 distinct CDR3 sequences, roughly 13% seen once, with approximately 7.9% in the top ten. Study conclusions and caveats: Researchers found most expanded thyroid clonotypes above 0.001 in blood as well. A model of 13 V-J pairs discriminated ophthalmopathy from stable hyperthyroidism. The model anticipated ophthalmopathy a median around six months pre-onset.

Each 10 ml fresh peripheral blood draw supplied the PBMCs. The sequencing input was blood. The TCR sequence derives from a middle-aged woman with Graves' hyperthyroidism.

The CDR3 reads CSAEREGVETQYF. The CDR3 DNA is TGCAGTGCTGAACGGGAAGGGGTAGAGACCCAGTACTTC. This chain uses TRBV20-1 with TRBJ2-5, with D tentatively TRBD1 or TRBD2 (5 bases each). This CDR3 comprises 13 residues. V was trimmed by 5 bases and J by 4 bases, leaving 14 bases between them. Germline V lookup: CDR1 DFQATT, CDR2 SNEGSKA (reference sequence).